The source of this T cell receptor beta chain is a study of shared T cell receptors in the human thymus (dated by TCRdb to about 2021). About the study as a whole: The study examined how self-reactive, shared T-cell receptor alpha chains are generated in the human thymus.

Library preparation was by the immunoSEQ multiplex PCR assay. TCRdb obtained this table from immuneACCESS and retained in-frame rearrangements with V and J assigned. These tables miss some clones; where compared with another copy, unresolved V genes account for less than half of the shortfall, and the remainder is unexplained. This sample comprises approximately 760,000 clones, around 85% of them detected only once. The ten largest clones take up more than 0.01% of the sample. Including cysteine and phenylalanine, the CDR3 has 17 amino acids. The kept DNA is CDR3 alone, 51 bases in frame from the first base. The CDR1 and CDR2 encoded by the germline V gene (reference sequence) are LNHDA and SQIVND. Deletion took 1 base off V and 2 bases off J, with a span of 18 bases between the germline ends. Turning to this clone: Its cognate antigen has yet to be identified. Per-base quality was not reported, and no clone a single base away is much larger than it.

This same sample was also taken into another study, of human thymus T cells. The second study's authors report: The donors were immunologically healthy infants in Finland who had open corrective cardiac surgery for congenital heart defects. The thymus tissue came from surgical resects taken out during corrective cardiac surgery. Biased V and J gene segment usage appeared to be present in both thymic and peripheral blood repertoires. Highly overlapping thymic TCR repertoires among unrelated individuals were reported in the related research. The study described the TCR alpha and beta repertoires in about eight infant thymus samples and a few matching peripheral blood samples. The infant donors were roughly 7 to 244 days old, and the cohort included more than five males and two females. Thymocytes were freed from the tissue by mechanical means and kept at -70 degrees C as pellets of roughly 9-30 million cells. A QIAsymphony instrument was used to extract genomic DNA from frozen cell pellets. The immunoSEQ multiplex PCR assay was used to amplify the TCRB and TCRAD loci from a standardized amount of quality-controlled genomic DNA. The V(D)J region was spanned by amplicons of a length sufficient to cover the CDR3 and to identify V and J genes. Amplicon sequencing was performed on an Illumina platform through the commercial immunoSEQ service. Primer bias and sequencing errors were corrected as previously described, and TCRAD and TCRB definitions were based on the IMGT database. immunoSEQ Analyzer 3.0 and VDJTools were used for repertoire analysis, which covered basic statistics, V/J segment usage, diversity estimates, rarefaction and pairwise overlap. Diversity was estimated using the Chao1, ChaoE, Efron-Thisted, Shannon and inverse Simpson indices, and was also estimated on datasets down-sampled to the size of the smallest sample. For repertoire overlap, CDR3 nucleotide sequence, V gene and J gene had to match strictly, and clustering was done by Jaccard-based multidimensional scaling. On average, thymus samples yielded roughly 800,000 unique TCRB clonotypes, whereas blood samples yielded around 84,000.

The sample comprised thymocytes. This sequence originates from a girl less than two years old with a congenital heart defect. Donor details come from another sample of the same person, matched by shared clones. The sequence links TRBV19 to TRBJ2-7; TRBD1 is possibly the D segment (6 matching bases). The nucleotide sequence reads TGTGCCAGTAGTATAGCCCCGGGTAAAGGGGGACCCTACGAGCAGTACTTC. Its protein is CASSIAPGKGGPYEQYF. Reference TRBV19 and TRBJ2-7 genes cover what lies past the CDR3, so the full variable domain is DGGITQSPKYLFRKEGQNVTLSCEQNLNHDAMYWYRQDPGQGLRLIYYSQIVNDFQKGDIAEGYSVSREKKESFPLTVTSAQKNPTAFYLCASSIAPGKGGPYEQYFGPGTRLTVT.